The 27 T cell receptor beta chains presented below share a single source sample, sequenced in a study of response to subunit inactivated influenza vaccine. TCRdb itself ran the RT-PCR reads through MiXCR, one entry per CDR3 protein. The repertoire has 400,000 to 650,000 distinct CDR3 sequences, around 7.7% of them found once; the top ten carry approximately 14%. Sequenced here: PBMCs from blood, sampled around 25 months after vaccination. The receptors stem from a man aged 45 to 75 who received an inactivated influenza vaccine.

This clonotype was seen at least ten times. This sequence joins TRBV7-9 and TRBJ2-5, with 7 bases that match TRBD2. This CDR3 contains 16 residues. The V gene's germline CDR1 is SEHNR and CDR2 FQNEAQ (reference sequence). The V and J ends lost 5 bases and 4 bases, in that order; junction bases with no gene match: 13. Written as DNA, the CDR3 is TGTGCCAGCAGCGCCCCTCCGCGGGAGCTGAGAGAGACCCAGTACTTC. Protein: CASSAPPRELRETQYF.

The genes are TRBV7-2 and TRBJ2-7; 9 positions agree with TRBD1. V was clipped by 4 bases and J by 4 bases; unmatched bases: 5. From germline, CDR1 is SGHTA and CDR2 FQGNSA. The CDR3 spans 14 residues. CDR3 DNA: TGTGCCAGCAGCTACGACAGGGGGGTGTACGAGCAGTACTTC. This sequence encodes CASSYDRGVYEQYF.

The sample holds many counts of this clonotype. This chain links TRBV5-6 with TRBJ2-3, with TRBD1 matching 7 bases. Germline lookup yields CDR1 SGHDT and CDR2 YYEEEE. The CDR3 length is 15 residues. Trimming cost V 4 bases and J 7 bases; bases outside gene matches: 12. The CDR3 spells CASSLRQGSRHTQYF. The DNA for the CDR3 is TGTGCCAGCAGCCTACGACAGGGTTCGCGGCATACGCAGTATTTT.

The sample holds many counts of this clonotype. In nucleotides, the CDR3 is TGTGCCAGCAGGCCAAGTCTCGGGGTCACTGAAGCTTTCTTT. Translation: CASRPSLGVTEAFF. The chain is built from TRBV25-1 and TRBJ1-1; D unclear. V was cut by 6 bases and J by 4 bases, with 15 bases left in between. The CDR3 is made up of 14 amino acids. The germline V gene encodes CDR1 MGHDK and CDR2 SYGVNS.

V gene TRBV4-3 combines with J gene TRBJ2-7, with D maybe TRBD2 (5 bases). The germline gives CDR1 LGHNA, CDR2 YSLEER. This CDR3 spans 18 amino acids. V lost 0 bases to trimming and J lost 2 bases, with 20 bases between them. The CDR3 DNA sequence: TGCGCCAGCAGCCAAGATTTGCCGCGGGCCGGTAGAACCTACGAGCAGTACTTC. Amino acids: CASSQDLPRAGRTYEQYF.

This clonotype was counted at least ten times. The chain couples TRBV7-8 to TRBJ2-3, with 7 bases fitting TRBD2. Per germline, CDR1 SGHVS and CDR2 FQNEAQ. The V gene end was trimmed by 5 bases and the J gene end by 2 bases; junction bases not matched to a gene: 7. The CDR3 totals 15 residues. CDR3 in amino acids: CASSLWGGITDTQYF. In DNA form, the CDR3 reads TGTGCCAGCAGCCTCTGGGGGGGTATCACAGATACGCAGTATTTT.

This clonotype was seen a few times. The rearrangement joins TRBV11-2 to TRBJ2-2, with a possible D match to TRBD1 (6 bases). The CDR3 sequence is 18 residues long. V was pared by 2 bases and J by 1 base, with 17 bases between. CDR1 SGHAT and CDR2 FQNNGV come from the germline V gene. The CDR3 is CASSLFESVQGNTGELFF. Here the CDR3 DNA reads TGTGCCAGCAGCTTATTCGAGTCGGTACAGGGGAACACCGGGGAGCTGTTTTTT.

This clonotype has ten or more counts. V is TRBV27 and J is TRBJ2-5; 10 positions match TRBD1. Germline CDR1 is MNHEY and CDR2 is SMNVEV (reference sequence). V lost 5 bases to trimming and J lost 7 bases; unmatched junction nucleotides: 7. The CDR3 sequence is 14 residues long. The CDR3 loop is CASSRRQGAGTQYF. The CDR3 coding sequence is TGTGCCAGCAGTCGTCGACAGGGGGCAGGGACCCAGTACTTC.

This clonotype appeared many times. V and J are TRBV7-2 and TRBJ2-7; 10 bases line up with TRBD2. Germline assignment: CDR1 SGHTA and CDR2 FQGNSA. Losses at the gene ends were 5 bases for V and 2 bases for J; bases not matched to a gene: 3. The CDR3 has 14 residues. CDR3 sequence reads: CASSPTSGTYEQYF. The CDR3 bases are TGTGCCAGCAGCCCAACTAGCGGGACCTACGAGCAGTACTTC.

The V call is TRBV20-1, the J call TRBJ1-5; D may be TRBD1 (6 bases). The CDR3 has 15 residues. Between the trimmed V and J ends, which lost 6 bases and 7 bases, there was a span of 22 bases. Germline V CDR1 and CDR2: DFQATT, SNEGSKA (reference sequence). CDR3 sequence (DNA): TGCAGTGCGTCCGCGGGTGTGGGGGGCCACCAGCCCCAGCATTTT. Protein: CSASAGVGGHQPQHF.

J is TRBJ2-1 and V is TRBV19; 8 bases are shared with TRBD2. Germline V gene sequence: CDR1 LNHDA, CDR2 SQIVND (reference sequence). Germline trimming cut 4 bases from V and 8 bases from J; bases unmatched to any gene: 10. This CDR3 spans 15 amino acids. CDR3: CASSNFLAGLDEQFF. The CDR3 DNA reads TGTGCCAGTAGTAACTTTCTAGCGGGCCTTGATGAGCAGTTCTTC. Combining the CDR3 with reference TRBV19 and TRBJ2-1 gives the whole variable domain DGGITQSPKYLFRKEGQNVTLSCEQNLNHDAMYWYRQDPGQGLRLIYYSQIVNDFQKGDIAEGYSVSREKKESFPLTVTSAQKNPTAFYLCASSNFLAGLDEQFFGPGTRLTVL.

This clonotype was counted a few times. The J gene is TRBJ1-2, the V gene TRBV5-5; 8 bases match TRBD1. The CDR3 extends over 16 amino acids. The V and J ends lost 4 bases and 4 bases, in that order; junction bases with no gene match: 12. Per the germline V gene, CDR1 is SGHKS and CDR2 is YYEKEE (reference sequence). The CDR3 DNA follows: TGTGCCAGCAGCCGAACCGCAGGGGGCAGTAGCTATGGCTACACCTTC. Amino acid sequence: CASSRTAGGSSYGYTF.

This clonotype was seen many times. The chain is built from TRBV5-1 and TRBJ2-3; no firm D call. Germline CDR1 reads SGHRS; CDR2 reads YFSETQ. Trimming shortened V by 0 bases and J by 4 bases, and 6 bases separated the two germline ends. CDR3 length: 13 residues. The DNA of the CDR3 is TGCGCCAGCAGCTTGGACATTTCAGATACGCAGTATTTT. This gives the protein CASSLDISDTQYF.

This clonotype was observed a handful of times. The chain couples TRBV7-6 to TRBJ1-2; D unresolved. This CDR3 comprises 13 residues. CDR1 is SGHVS, CDR2 FNYEAQ, per germline. Trimming cost V 5 bases and J 8 bases, with 15 bases left between them. The CDR3 region is CASSPDSYRGYTF. CDR3 DNA: TGTGCCAGCAGCCCAGACTCTTATCGGGGCTACACCTTC.

This clonotype was seen at least ten times. V is TRBV6-2 or TRBV6-3 and J is TRBJ1-1, with D possibly being TRBD1 (6 bases). This CDR3 is built from 16 residues. V lost 2 bases to trimming and J lost 5 bases, with 18 bases between them. Germline CDR1 reads MNHEY; CDR2 reads SVGEGT. The CDR3 nucleotides are TGTGCCAGCAGTTACCGTCAGGGACACGGGGAGACTGAAGCTTTCTTT. It codes for CASSYRQGHGETEAFF.

This clonotype was counted at least ten times. The gene calls are TRBV18 and TRBJ2-7; the D gene could be TRBD1 or TRBD2 (6 bases each). Per the germline V gene, CDR1 is KGHSH and CDR2 is LQKENI. The CDR3 totals 14 residues. Deletions cut 6 bases from V and 3 bases from J, with 15 bases between. CDR3 amino acids: CASSPVGGYYEQYF. For the CDR3, the DNA is TGTGCCAGCTCTCCCGTCGGGGGCTACTACGAGCAGTACTTC.

This clonotype was observed a handful of times. This rearrangement joins TRBV6-1 to TRBJ2-3; D not resolved. The germline gives CDR1 MNHNS, CDR2 SASEGT. The ends were cut back, 5 bases at V and 4 bases at J, with 16 bases in the middle. The CDR3 spans 15 residues. The CDR3 region has the DNA TGTGCCAGCAGTATTATCCGGAACCGGCCAGATACGCAGTATTTT. Residues: CASSIIRNRPDTQYF.

This clonotype was found many times. This chain uses TRBV27 with TRBJ2-7; D is possibly TRBD2 (6 bases). Trimming shortened V by 7 bases and J by 3 bases, and 19 bases separated the two germline ends. Germline lookup yields CDR1 MNHEY and CDR2 SMNVEV (reference sequence). The CDR3 runs to 15 residues. The DNA of the CDR3 is TGTGCCAGCAAATGGGACGCGGGGTCGAACTACGAGCAGTACTTC. This encodes CASKWDAGSNYEQYF.

This clonotype was seen a few times. The CDR3 here is CASSYFLLAGYEQYF. The DNA of the CDR3 is TGTGCCAGCAGCTATTTTTTGCTAGCGGGCTACGAGCAGTACTTC. This chain connects TRBV7-9 to TRBJ2-7, with 8 nucleotides matching TRBD2. This CDR3 has 15 amino acids. V lost 4 bases to trimming and J lost 3 bases; unmatched junction nucleotides: 8. Germline V gene data show CDR1 as SEHNR and CDR2 as FQNEAQ (reference sequence).

This clonotype was seen a handful of times. The chain couples TRBV12-3 or TRBV12-4 to TRBJ2-2; D tentatively reads TRBD1 or TRBD2 (6 bases each). Trimming cost V 6 bases and J 10 bases, with 15 bases left between them. This CDR3 is 13 amino acids long. In DNA form, the CDR3 reads TGTGCCAGCAGCTCTACAGGGAGGCAGGAGCTGTTTTTT. It translates to CASSSTGRQELFF.

This clonotype turned up a few times. V gene TRBV3-1 combines with J gene TRBJ2-2, with TRBD2 matching 8 bases. The CDR3 runs to 16 residues. V lost 0 bases, J lost 8 bases, and 8 bases stayed unmatched. Germline CDR1 LGHDT, CDR2 YNNKEL (reference sequence). In nucleotides, the CDR3 is TGTGCCAGCAGCCAAGATTCGAGCGGGAGCCTTGGGGAGCTGTTTTTT. As protein: CASSQDSSGSLGELFF.

This clonotype appeared a few times. An end of the junction differs from the germline gene, which may be a read error. The chain links TRBV29-1 to TRBJ2-1, with D possibly matching TRBD2 (7 bases). The germline gives CDR1 SQVTM, CDR2 ANQGSEA. The CDR3 has 14 amino acids. The CDR3 nucleotides read TGCAGCGTTGACCGGGGGGCTTCGTACAATGAGCAGATCTTC. Translation: CSVDRGASYNEQIF.

This clonotype has more than one count but fewer than ten. This rearrangement joins TRBV2 to TRBJ1-5, with 8 bases aligning to TRBD1. This CDR3 is 15 amino acids long. V lost 5 bases to trimming and J lost 1 base; unmatched junction nucleotides: 4. The germline CDR1 and CDR2 sequences are SNHLY and FYNNEI. The CDR3 sequence is CASSWTGKSNQPQHF. CDR3 nucleotides: TGTGCCAGCAGTTGGACAGGGAAGAGCAATCAGCCCCAGCATTTT.

This sequence joins TRBV28 and TRBJ2-3; 7 bases line up with TRBD2. Germline V gives CDR1 MDHEN, CDR2 SYDVKM. The V gene end was trimmed by 3 bases and the J gene end by 1 base; junction bases not matched to a gene: 7. This CDR3 region has 16 residues. The CDR3 DNA reads TGTGCCAGCAGTTTTTCCAGCGGGGACCGCACAGATACGCAGTATTTT. It specifies CASSFSSGDRTDTQYF. Full variable domain (remainder filled in from reference TRBV28 and TRBJ2-3): DVKVTQSSRYLVKRTGEKVFLECVQDMDHENMFWYRQDPGLGLRLIYFSYDVKMKEKGDIPEGYSVSREKKERFSLILESASTNQTSMYLCASSFSSGDRTDTQYFGPGTRLTVL.

Many counts were recorded for this clonotype. This sequence joins TRBV9 and TRBJ2-1, with unresolved D. Per the germline V gene, CDR1 is SGDLS and CDR2 is YYNGEE. Trimming cost V 3 bases and J 0 bases, with 7 bases left between them. This CDR3 region has 14 residues. CDR3 region: CASSDYNSYNEQFF. The CDR3 bases are TGTGCCAGCAGCGACTATAACTCCTACAATGAGCAGTTCTTC. Full variable domain (rest looked up from reference TRBV9 and TRBJ2-1): DSGVTQTPKHLITATGQRVTLRCSPRSGDLSVYWYQQSLDQGLQFLIQYYNGEERAKGNILERFSAQQFPDLHSELNLSSLELGDSALYFCASSDYNSYNEQFFGPGTRLTVL.

The chain combines TRBV20-1 with TRBJ2-7, with 9 bases identical to TRBD2. From germline, CDR1 is DFQATT and CDR2 SNEGSKA (reference sequence). J gave up 3 bases and V 7 bases, and 10 bases lay outside the gene matches. The CDR3 consists of 14 residues. The CDR3, as DNA: TGCAGTGTAGTTGGGGCTAGCGGGAACTACGAGCAGTACTTC. Translating gives CSVVGASGNYEQYF.

This clonotype was detected ten times or more. The V and J genes are TRBV10-3 and TRBJ2-3, with 11 nucleotides matching TRBD1. Germline CDR1 is ENHRY and CDR2 is SYGVKD. The CDR3 covers 13 residues. V was clipped by 11 bases and J by 6 bases; unmatched bases: 7. Here the CDR3 DNA reads TGTGCCGCCGGACAGGGGGCCCGTGATACGCAGTATTTT. Amino acid sequence: CAAGQGARDTQYF.